The 10 T cell receptor beta chains below were found in one sample sequenced in a study of cytomegalovirus exposure and HLA in healthy donors. The PCR was carried out with 60 Vbeta primers and 13 Jbeta primers. This table comes from immunoSEQ multiplex PCR, and its TCRdb copy is limited to in-frame clones, with some not included. The table records fewer than 150,000 clones, 73% of them present only once. Sequenced sample: PBMCs. These receptors came from a woman in her thirties or forties in good health and CMV-seronegative.

V usage is TRBV6-1 and J usage is TRBJ2-7; possible D gene TRBD1, 5 bases. The length of the CDR3 is 14 residues. The V gene's germline CDR1 is MNHNS and CDR2 SASEGT. The V end lost 3 bases, the J end lost 4 bases, and 13 bases lay between the germline ends. This CDR3 is CASSDGQGIYEQYF. CDR3 DNA sequence: TGTGCCAGCAGTGATGGGCAGGGAATTTACGAGCAGTACTTC.

The chain links TRBV4-1 to TRBJ2-3; TRBD2 agrees at 9 bases. Looked up from germline, CDR1 is MGHRA and CDR2 is YSYEKL. Trimming took 1 base from V and 4 from J; bases not matched to a gene: 6. The CDR3 totals 16 residues. In nucleotides, the CDR3 is TGCGCCAGCAGCCAAGTTGCGGGGGGGCCGGCAGATACGCAGTATTTT. Translating it yields CASSQVAGGPADTQYF.

Worth noting for this clone: Other DNA sequences in the same sample also yield this CDR3. The chain combines TRBV19 with TRBJ1-5; perhaps TRBD1 as D (5 bases). The CDR3 runs 13 residues. Deletions cut 4 bases from V and 1 base from J, with 5 bases between. Per germline, CDR1 LNHDA and CDR2 SQIVND (reference sequence). The CDR3 reads CASSTGSNQPQHF. In DNA form, the CDR3 reads TGTGCCAGTAGTACAGGGAGCAATCAGCCCCAGCATTTT.

The chain employs TRBV6-5 and TRBJ1-1; possible D gene TRBD1, 5 bases. From germline, CDR1 is MNHEY and CDR2 SVGAGI. The V gene lost 4 bases and the J gene lost 6 bases, with 9 bases spanning the gap. This CDR3 spans 12 amino acids. CDR3 DNA: TGTGCCAGCAGTTCTACGGGGGCTGAAGCTTTCTTT. Its translation is CASSSTGAEAFF.

The rearrangement links TRBV27 to TRBJ2-7; D may be TRBD1 (5 bases). The V gene's germline CDR1 is MNHEY and CDR2 SMNVEV (reference sequence). The CDR3 contains 13 residues. V was shortened by 3 bases and J by 2 bases, with 8 bases between the two germline ends. CDR3 residues: CASSLAGPYEQYF. As DNA, the CDR3 is TGTGCCAGCAGTTTGGCAGGGCCCTACGAGCAGTACTTC.

This clone was observed a handful of times. V and J are TRBV2 and TRBJ1-1; possibly TRBD1 for D (6 bases). The CDR3 is 15 amino acids. The ends were cut back, 4 bases at V and 0 bases at J, with 12 bases in the middle. Looked up from germline, CDR1 is SNHLY and CDR2 is FYNNEI. This chain's CDR3 is CASSVSPGVNTEAFF. In DNA, the CDR3 is TGTGCCAGCAGTGTATCTCCAGGGGTGAACACTGAAGCTTTCTTT.

The chain recombines TRBV11-2 with TRBJ1-1, with 12 bases lining up with TRBD1. This CDR3 comprises 18 residues. In germline, CDR1 is SGHAT, CDR2 FQNNGV. Trimming at V came to 4 bases and at J to 1 base, leaving 10 bases not matched to a gene. The CDR3 protein is CASSSPGQGASRNTEAFF. The DNA for the CDR3 is TGTGCCAGCAGCTCGCCGGGACAGGGGGCGTCCAGGAACACTGAAGCTTTCTTT. Full variable domain (missing parts from reference TRBV11-2 and TRBJ1-1): EAGVAQSPRYKIIEKRQSVAFWCNPISGHATLYWYQQILGQGPKLLIQFQNNGVVDDSQLPKDRFSAERLKGVDSTLKIQPAKLEDSAVYLCASSSPGQGASRNTEAFFGQGTRLTVV.

This clone turned up a few times. The chain is built from TRBV7-2 and TRBJ2-7, with D perhaps TRBD2 (6 bases). V lost 5 bases, J lost 4 bases, and 12 bases lay in between. In germline, CDR1 is SGHTA, CDR2 FQGNSA. This CDR3 spans 13 amino acids. Here the CDR3 DNA reads TGTGCCAGCAGCCCGCCAGCGGGTTACGAGCAGTACTTC. Translated: CASSPPAGYEQYF. The full variable domain, rest sourced from reference TRBV7-2 and TRBJ2-7, is GAGVSQSPSNKVTEKGKDVELRCDPISGHTALYWYRQSLGQGLEFLIYFQGNSAPDKSGLPSDRFSAERTGGSVSTLTIQRTQQEDSAVYLCASSPPAGYEQYFGPGTRLTVT.

In its sample, this clone was seen a few times. V usage is TRBV5-4 and J usage is TRBJ2-1, with 7 nucleotides matching TRBD2. This CDR3 spans 16 amino acids. The J segment lost 4 bases and the V segment lost 0 bases, leaving 7 bases of the junction unmatched. Per the germline V gene, CDR1 is SGHNT and CDR2 is YYREEE (reference sequence). The CDR3, as DNA: TGTGCCAGCAGCTTGGGTGGCGAGCGGGAATACAATGAGCAGTTCTTC. Translated, it gives CASSLGGEREYNEQFF.

The V call is TRBV6-5, the J call TRBJ1-1; maybe TRBD1 (5 bases). The CDR3 sequence is 14 residues long. Germline V CDR1 and CDR2: MNHEY, SVGAGI. The V end was cut by 6 bases, the J end by 1 base, with 12 bases between. The CDR3 DNA sequence: TGTGCCAGCAGACGTCATACAGGGAACACTGAAGCTTTCTTT. It translates to CASRRHTGNTEAFF.